A selection of T cell receptor beta chains follows, all from one sample in a study of blood T cell repertoires in COVID-19. Libraries were prepared by immunoSEQ multiplex PCR; TCRdb keeps only in-frame clonotypes and omits some of them. The table shows 300,000 to 400,000 clones, with 80% to 90% occurring only once. Input material: PBMCs or T cells enriched from blood (not recorded which). All receptors derive from a man aged 18 to 30 who had recovered from COVID-19. Each CDR3 is given with its conserved first and last residue. Fields, in order: J gene, clone size, D gene, V gene, CDR3 DNA, CDR3 protein. The D gene is left open where the match is weak. Only some rows state a clone size, as once, few, many or a class for expanded clones.

j_gene: TRBJ1-6; abundance: .; d_gene: .; v_gene: TRBV7-8; CDR3nt: TGTGCCAGCAGCTTACAAGGGGAATCACCCCTCCACTTT; CDR3aa: CASSLQGESPLHF
j_gene: TRBJ2-2; abundance: once; d_gene: TRBD1; v_gene: TRBV6-2/TRBV6-3; CDR3nt: TGTGCCAGCAGTTACAGGCAGGGGGTTGGCACCGGGGAGCTGTTTTTT; CDR3aa: CASSYRQGVGTGELFF
j_gene: TRBJ2-5; abundance: .; d_gene: .; v_gene: TRBV11-2; CDR3nt: TGTGCCAGCAGCTTACACGGTTCGGTCCAAGAGACCCAGTACTTC; CDR3aa: CASSLHGSVQETQYF
j_gene: TRBJ2-7; abundance: .; d_gene: TRBD1; v_gene: TRBV14; CDR3nt: TGTGCCAGCAGCCTTACAGGGGTGCTCTACGAGCAGTACTTC; CDR3aa: CASSLTGVLYEQYF
j_gene: TRBJ2-2; abundance: .; d_gene: TRBD2; v_gene: TRBV13; CDR3nt: TGTGCCAGCAGCTCAAGCGCGGGGGGGCGAAACGGGGAGCTGTTTTTT; CDR3aa: CASSSSAGGRNGELFF
j_gene: TRBJ2-7; abundance: .; d_gene: TRBD1; v_gene: TRBV4-1; CDR3nt: TGCGCCAGCAGCCAGGTAAGGGACAGACGTCTAAGCGAGCAGTACTTC; CDR3aa: CASSQVRDRRLSEQYF
j_gene: TRBJ1-2; abundance: .; d_gene: .; v_gene: TRBV12-3/TRBV12-4; CDR3nt: TGTGCCAGCAACCCAGGGGATAACTATGGCTACACCTTC; CDR3aa: CASNPGDNYGYTF
j_gene: TRBJ1-5; abundance: .; d_gene: .; v_gene: TRBV19; CDR3nt: TGTGCCAGTAGAGAGGGCCCAACCTTCTTAGGCAATCAGCCCCAGCATTTT; CDR3aa: CASREGPTFLGNQPQHF
j_gene: TRBJ1-4; abundance: .; d_gene: .; v_gene: TRBV14; CDR3nt: TGTGCCAGCAGCCATCCGGCAGGGTATGCAACTAATGAAAAACTGTTTTTT; CDR3aa: CASSHPAGYATNEKLFF
j_gene: TRBJ2-2; abundance: .; d_gene: .; v_gene: TRBV6-5; CDR3nt: TGTGCCAGCAGTTACTCTGACTCCCCTACTACCGGGGAGCTGTTTTTT; CDR3aa: CASSYSDSPTTGELFF